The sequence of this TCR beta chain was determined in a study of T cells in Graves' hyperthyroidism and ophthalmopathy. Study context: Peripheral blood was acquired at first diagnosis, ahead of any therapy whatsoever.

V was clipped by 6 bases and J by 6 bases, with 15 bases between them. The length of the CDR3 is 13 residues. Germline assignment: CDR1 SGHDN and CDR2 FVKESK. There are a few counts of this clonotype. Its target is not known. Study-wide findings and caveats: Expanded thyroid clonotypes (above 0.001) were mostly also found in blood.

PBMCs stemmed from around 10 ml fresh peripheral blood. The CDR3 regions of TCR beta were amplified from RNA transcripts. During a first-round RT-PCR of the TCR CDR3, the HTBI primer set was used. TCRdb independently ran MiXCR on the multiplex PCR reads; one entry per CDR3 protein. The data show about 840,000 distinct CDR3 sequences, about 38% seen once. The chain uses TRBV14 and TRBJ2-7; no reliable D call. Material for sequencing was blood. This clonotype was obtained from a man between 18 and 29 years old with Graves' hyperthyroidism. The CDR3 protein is CASRITGLVEQYF. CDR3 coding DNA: TGTGCCAGCAGGATCACGGGCCTGGTCGAGCAGTACTTC. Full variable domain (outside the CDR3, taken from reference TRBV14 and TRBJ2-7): EAGVTQFPSHSVIEKGQTVTLRCDPISGHDNLYWYRRVMGKEIKFLLHFVKESKQDESGMPNNRFLAERTGGTYSTLKVQPAELEDSGVYFCASRITGLVEQYFGPGTRLTVT.